This T cell receptor beta chain was retrieved from a study of blood T cell repertoires in COVID-19. The germline CDR1 and CDR2 sequences are SGHRS and YFSETQ. This CDR3 is 12 amino acids long. Trimming took off 3 bases at V and 13 bases at J, with 14 bases between the two ends. Sequenced by immunoSEQ multiplex PCR; TCRdb stores in-frame clones only, minus some. The table lists around 93,000 clones, 60% to 85% of them singletons, with about 10% in the top ten. This receptor was obtained from a woman older than 75 with acute or convalescent COVID-19. Input material: peripheral blood. V is TRBV5-1 and J is TRBJ2-1; D perhaps matches TRBD1 (6 bases). The CDR3 sequence: CASSWNNRVQFF. In nucleotides, the CDR3 is TGCGCCAGCAGCTGGAACAACAGGGTTCAGTTCTTC.